This passage covers 5 T cell receptor beta chains from one sample sequenced in a study of regulatory T cells in long-lasting Graves disease. Specified time point: persistent/refractory GD, antithyroid drugs over 5 years with positive TRAb. The authors made the TCR library using RNA they extracted from PBMCs. Relying on iRepertoire HTBI primers and Arm-PCR of CDR3 regions, the team built TCR beta libraries. In TCRdb, the multiplex PCR reads were re-called with MiXCR into one record per CDR3 protein. Of 650,000 to 700,000 distinct CDR3 sequences in the sample, around 30% are singletons; the top ten hold under 50%. Material: peripheral blood mononuclear cells (PBMCs), obtained when the disease was refractory, from a patient treated with antithyroid drugs. The receptors were sampled from a female donor with Graves disease.

The genes are TRBV29-1 and TRBJ2-5, with a weak D call TRBD2 (6 bases). This CDR3 has 12 residues. Germline V gives CDR1 SQVTM, CDR2 ANQGSEA. CDR3: CSSGSGGETQYF. The CDR3 coding sequence is TGCAGTTCAGGTAGCGGTGGGGAGACCCAGTACTTC.

With regard to this clonotype: At one end the junction does not follow the germline gene, possibly because of a read error. This rearrangement joins TRBV11-1 to TRBJ1-1; D is uncertain. The germline V gene has CDR1 SGHAT and CDR2 FQDESV (reference sequence). The CDR3 consists of 13 residues. CDR3 coding DNA: TGTGCCAGCGGCTTGAATAGAATCGGTGAAGCTTTCTTT. It is translated as CASGLNRIGEAFF.

This clonotype showed up just a few times. This chain uses TRBV12-3 or TRBV12-4 with TRBJ2-6; TRBD2 agrees at 7 bases. The CDR3 covers 18 residues. With V trimmed by 2 bases and J by 4 bases, 11 bases remained unmatched. CDR3 sequence: CASSLFLGGGTGANVLTF. In DNA form, the CDR3 reads TGTGCCAGCAGTTTATTCCTCGGGGGAGGGACCGGGGCCAACGTCCTGACTTTC.

This clonotype was counted ten times or more. This chain links TRBV2 with TRBJ1-5; D call uncertain. V gave up 3 bases and J gave up 0 bases, with 6 bases separating them. The germline V gene has CDR1 SNHLY and CDR2 FYNNEI. This CDR3 region has 14 residues. The CDR3 is CASSETYSNQPQHF. In DNA form, the CDR3 reads TGTGCCAGCAGTGAGACATATAGCAATCAGCCCCAGCATTTT.

This chain links TRBV5-1 with TRBJ2-5; D might be TRBD1 or TRBD2, each matching 5 bases. Germline CDR1 reads SGHRS; CDR2 reads YFSETQ. V lost 4 bases and J 5 bases, leaving 21 bases between the germline ends. CDR3 length equals 16 residues. The CDR3 spells CASSALPRGPRETQYF. CDR3 nucleotide sequence: TGCGCCAGCAGCGCCCTCCCGAGGGGACCTCGGGAGACCCAGTACTTC.